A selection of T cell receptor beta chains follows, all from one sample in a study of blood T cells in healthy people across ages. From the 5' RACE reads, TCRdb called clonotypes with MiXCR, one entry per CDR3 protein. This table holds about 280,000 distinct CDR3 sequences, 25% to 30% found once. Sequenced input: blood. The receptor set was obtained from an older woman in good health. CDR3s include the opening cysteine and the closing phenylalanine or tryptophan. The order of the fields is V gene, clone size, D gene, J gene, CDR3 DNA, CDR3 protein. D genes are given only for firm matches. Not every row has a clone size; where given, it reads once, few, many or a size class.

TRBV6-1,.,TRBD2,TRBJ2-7,TGTGCCAGCATCTACCCCGTCTCAGCGGGAGGTACCTACGAGCAGTACTTC,CASIYPVSAGGTYEQYF
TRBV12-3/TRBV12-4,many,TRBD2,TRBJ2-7,TGTGCCAGCAGTTTATCTAGCGGGAGCTACGAGCAGTACTTC,CASSLSSGSYEQYF
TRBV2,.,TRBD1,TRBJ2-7,TGTGCCAGCAGACGACAGGGTAACGAGCAGTACTTC,CASRRQGNEQYF
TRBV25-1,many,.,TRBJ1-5,TGTGCCAGCGGTGATGGGGGTTATAGCAATCAGCCCCAGCATTTT,CASGDGGYSNQPQHF
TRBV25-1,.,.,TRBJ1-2,TGTGCCAGCAGTGAATACCCCGGGACGTCTACTCGGGGCTACACCTTC,CASSEYPGTSTRGYTF
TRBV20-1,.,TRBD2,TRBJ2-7,TGCAGTGCGCCGACTAGCGGGAGGAACGAGCAGTACTTC,CSAPTSGRNEQYF
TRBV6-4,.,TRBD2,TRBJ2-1,TGTGCCAGCAGTGCGACGGGAGGGACTGGTGAGCAGTTCTTC,CASSATGGTGEQFF
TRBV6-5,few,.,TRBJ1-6,TGTGCCAGCAGTCCTAGTATGGGGTCCCTCCACTTT,CASSPSMGSLHF
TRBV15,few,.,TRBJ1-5,TGTGCCACCAGCAGAGAGGGGGAAAGTCAGCCCCAGCATTTT,CATSREGESQPQHF
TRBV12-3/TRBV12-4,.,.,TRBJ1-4,TGTGCCAGCAGCTATGGCAGGGTCAATGAAAAACTGGTTTTT,CASSYGRVNEKLVF
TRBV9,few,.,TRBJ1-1,TGTGCCAGCAGCGTTGACGGGAGCACTGAAGCTTTCTTT,CASSVDGSTEAFF
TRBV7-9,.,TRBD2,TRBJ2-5,TGTGCCAGCAGCCCTAGCGGGGGGTTTGTAGAGACCCAGTACTTC,CASSPSGGFVETQYF
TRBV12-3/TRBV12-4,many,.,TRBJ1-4,TGTGCCAGCAGCTTCGGGGCGAGGGAAAAACTGTTTTTT,CASSFGAREKLFF
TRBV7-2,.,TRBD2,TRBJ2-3,TGTGCCAGCAGCCCTTCTAGCGGGATACGCACAGATACGCAGTATTTT,CASSPSSGIRTDTQYF
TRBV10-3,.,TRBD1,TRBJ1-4,TGTGCTACAGCGACCGGGACAGGGAATGAAAAACTGTTTTTT,CATATGTGNEKLFF
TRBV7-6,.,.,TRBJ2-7,TGTGCCAGCAGCTTAGGGCAGTTTAGCTCCTACGAGCAGTACTTC,CASSLGQFSSYEQYF
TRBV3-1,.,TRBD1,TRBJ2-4,TGTGCCAGCGGCCAAGTTGACAGGGGATACATTCAGTACTTC,CASGQVDRGYIQYF
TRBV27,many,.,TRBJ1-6,TGTGCCAGCAGTCACAGGGAGAATTCACCCCTCCACTTT,CASSHRENSPLHF
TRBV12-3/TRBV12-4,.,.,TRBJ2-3,TGTGCCAGCAGCCACACCACAGATACGCAGTATTTT,CASSHTTDTQYF
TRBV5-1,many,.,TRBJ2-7,TGCGCCAGCAGCAGGGACTTAAATTCCTACGAGCAGTACTTC,CASSRDLNSYEQYF
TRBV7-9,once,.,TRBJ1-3,TGTGCCACAGATCGGGATGCTGGAAACACCATATATTTT,CATDRDAGNTIYF
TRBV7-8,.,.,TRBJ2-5,TGTGCCAGCAGTCCCATGGCGAGTTTACAAGAGACCCAGTACTTC,CASSPMASLQETQYF
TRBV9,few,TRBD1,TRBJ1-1,TGTGCCAGCGCCCGAGGGGGGACAGGGGGATCTGAAGCTTTCTTT,CASARGGTGGSEAFF
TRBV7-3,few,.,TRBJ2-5,TGTGCCAGCAGCAGATCCGGGACTCCCCAAGAGACCCAGTACTTC,CASSRSGTPQETQYF
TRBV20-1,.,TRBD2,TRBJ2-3,TGCAGTGCTACCCTGGGACTAGCGGGCACAGATACGCAGTATTTT,CSATLGLAGTDTQYF
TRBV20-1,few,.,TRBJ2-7,TGCAGTGCCCCGAATGACCCCTACGAGCAGTACTTC,CSAPNDPYEQYF
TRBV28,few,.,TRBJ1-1,TGTGCCAGCAGGTCGACATCCGGGGCCCTAGGGGCTTTCTTT,CASRSTSGALGAFF
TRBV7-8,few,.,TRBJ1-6,TGTGCCAGCAGCCCTCGGGGGCAGGACTATAATTCACCCCTCCACTTT,CASSPRGQDYNSPLHF
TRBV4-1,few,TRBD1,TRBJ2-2,TGCGCCAGCAGCAACGACAGGGGGCAAACCGGGGAGCTGTTTTTT,CASSNDRGQTGELFF
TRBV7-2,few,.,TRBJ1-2,TGTGCCAGCAGCTTAGATCTCAGGATTAACTATGGCTACACCTTC,CASSLDLRINYGYTF
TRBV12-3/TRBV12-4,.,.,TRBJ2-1,TGTGCCAGCACTACGCAGATTTCCTCAAGTGAGCAGTTCTTC,CASTTQISSSEQFF
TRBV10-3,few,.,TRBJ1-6,TGCGCCATCAGTGAGTTGGCAGGGGATTCACCCCTCCACTTT,CAISELAGDSPLHF
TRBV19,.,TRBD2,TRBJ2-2,TGTGCCAGTAGTATTTCACTAGCGGGCGGACTTAACACCGGGGAGCTGTTTTTT,CASSISLAGGLNTGELFF
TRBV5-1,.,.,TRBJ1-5,TGCGCCAGCTCGTCTGGAGAAAGCAATCAGCCCCAGCATTTT,CASSSGESNQPQHF
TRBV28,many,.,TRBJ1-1,TGTGCCAGCAGTCCACTAATTGGTGAAGCTTTCTTT,CASSPLIGEAFF
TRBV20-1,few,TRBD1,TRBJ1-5,TGCAGTGCTGGGGGACAGACAAATCAGCCCCAGCATTTT,CSAGGQTNQPQHF
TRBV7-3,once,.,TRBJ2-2,TGTGCCAGCAGCCTAAAATCTGTCAGGACGACCGGGGAGCTGTTTTTT,CASSLKSVRTTGELFF
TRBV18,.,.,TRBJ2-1,TGTGCCAGCTCACCACGACAGACCACCTCGAAGGATGAGCAGTTCTTC,CASSPRQTTSKDEQFF
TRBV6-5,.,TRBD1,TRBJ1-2,TGTGCCAGCAGTCCCACGGACAGGGACTATGGCTACACCTTC,CASSPTDRDYGYTF
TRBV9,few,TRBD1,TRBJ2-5,TGTGCCAGCAGCCCCAGGACAGGCCTAGGGGAGACCCAGTACTTC,CASSPRTGLGETQYF
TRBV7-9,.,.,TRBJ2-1,TGTGCCAGCAGCTCCCAGCGGGGACAATACAATGAGCAGTTCTTC,CASSSQRGQYNEQFF